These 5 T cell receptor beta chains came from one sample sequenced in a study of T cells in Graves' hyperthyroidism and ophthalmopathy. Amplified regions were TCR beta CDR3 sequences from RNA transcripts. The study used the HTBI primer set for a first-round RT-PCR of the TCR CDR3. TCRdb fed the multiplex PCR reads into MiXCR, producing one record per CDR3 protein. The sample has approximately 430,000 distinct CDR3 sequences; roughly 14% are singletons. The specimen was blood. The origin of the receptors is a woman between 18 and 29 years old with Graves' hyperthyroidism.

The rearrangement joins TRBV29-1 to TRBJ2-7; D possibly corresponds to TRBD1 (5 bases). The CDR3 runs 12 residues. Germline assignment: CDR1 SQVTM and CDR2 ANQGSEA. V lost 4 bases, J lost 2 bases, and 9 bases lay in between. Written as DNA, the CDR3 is TGCAGCGTTGGGGCAGGGCCCTACGAGCAGTACTTC. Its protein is CSVGAGPYEQYF.

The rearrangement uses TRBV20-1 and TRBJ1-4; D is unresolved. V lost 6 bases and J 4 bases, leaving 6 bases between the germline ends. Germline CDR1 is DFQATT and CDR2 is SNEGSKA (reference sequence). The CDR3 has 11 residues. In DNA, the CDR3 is TGCAGTGCGAAGGTTAATGAAAAACTGTTTTTT. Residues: CSAKVNEKLFF.

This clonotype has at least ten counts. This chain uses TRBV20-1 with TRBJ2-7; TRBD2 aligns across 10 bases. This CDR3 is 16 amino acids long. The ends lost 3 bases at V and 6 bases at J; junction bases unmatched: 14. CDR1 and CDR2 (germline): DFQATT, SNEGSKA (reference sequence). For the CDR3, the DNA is TGCAGTGCTAGTGGGCTAGCGGGAGTGGGGCTTGTCGAGCAGTACTTC. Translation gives CSASGLAGVGLVEQYF.

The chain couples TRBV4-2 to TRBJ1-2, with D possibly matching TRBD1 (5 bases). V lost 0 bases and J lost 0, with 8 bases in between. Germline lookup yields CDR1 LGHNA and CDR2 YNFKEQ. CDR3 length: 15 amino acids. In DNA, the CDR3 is TGTGCCAGCAGCCAAGAAGGGGATTCTAACTATGGCTACACCTTC. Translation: CASSQEGDSNYGYTF.

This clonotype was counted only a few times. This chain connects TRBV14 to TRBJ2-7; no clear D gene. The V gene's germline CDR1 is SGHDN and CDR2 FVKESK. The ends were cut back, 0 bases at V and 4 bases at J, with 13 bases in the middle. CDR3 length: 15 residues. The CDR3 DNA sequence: TGTGCCAGCAGCCAAGACTTGAACCGGCGGTACGAGCAGTACTTC. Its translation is CASSQDLNRRYEQYF.